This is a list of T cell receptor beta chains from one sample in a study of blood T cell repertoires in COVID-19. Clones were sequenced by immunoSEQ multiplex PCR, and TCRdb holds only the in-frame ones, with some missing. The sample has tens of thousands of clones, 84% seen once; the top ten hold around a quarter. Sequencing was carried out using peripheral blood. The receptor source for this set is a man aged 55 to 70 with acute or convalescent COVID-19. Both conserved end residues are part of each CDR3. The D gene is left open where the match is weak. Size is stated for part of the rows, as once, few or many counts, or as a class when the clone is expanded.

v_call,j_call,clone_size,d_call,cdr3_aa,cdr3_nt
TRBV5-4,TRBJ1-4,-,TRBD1,CASSRSGQGHEKLFF,TGTGCCAGCAGCCGTTCGGGACAGGGGCACGAAAAACTGTTTTTT
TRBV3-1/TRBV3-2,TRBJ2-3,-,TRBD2,CASSQAGGTDTQYF,TGTGCCAGCAGCCAAGCGGGGGGAACAGATACGCAGTATTTT
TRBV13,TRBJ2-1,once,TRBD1,CASSVGTGAYNEQFF,TGTGCCAGCAGCGTGGGGACAGGGGCCTACAATGAGCAGTTCTTC
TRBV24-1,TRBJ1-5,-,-,CATSDLGGKSNQPQHF,TGTGCCACCAGTGATTTGGGAGGGAAGAGCAATCAGCCCCAGCATTTT
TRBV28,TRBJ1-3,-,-,CASSWGGPIQIGNTIYF,TGTGCCAGCAGTTGGGGGGGGCCTATCCAAATTGGAAACACCATATATTTT
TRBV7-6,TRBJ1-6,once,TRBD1,CASSLSTGGNSPLHF,TGTGCCAGCAGCTTATCGACAGGGGGCAATTCACCCCTCCACTTT
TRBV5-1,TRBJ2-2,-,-,CASSLAGTTTGELFF,TGCGCCAGCAGCTTGGCCGGGACAACCACCGGGGAGCTGTTTTTT
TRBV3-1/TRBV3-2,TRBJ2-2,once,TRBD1,CASSQGQGDFGELFF,TGTGCCAGCAGCCAAGGACAGGGGGACTTCGGGGAGCTGTTTTTT
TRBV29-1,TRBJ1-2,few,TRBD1,CSVEAPTGNYGYTF,TGCAGCGTTGAAGCCCCGACAGGGAACTATGGCTACACCTTC
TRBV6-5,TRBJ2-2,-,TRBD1,CASTPGQGNTGELFF,TGTGCCAGCACGCCGGGACAGGGGAACACCGGGGAGCTGTTTTTT
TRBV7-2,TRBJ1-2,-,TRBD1,CASSLEQGDYGYTF,TGTGCCAGCAGCTTAGAACAGGGGGACTATGGCTACACCTTC
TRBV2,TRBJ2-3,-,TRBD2,CASKRGGRTDTQYF,TGTGCCAGCAAGCGGGGGGGCCGCACAGATACGCAGTATTTT
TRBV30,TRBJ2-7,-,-,CASRDPGAYEQYF,TGTGCCTCCCGGGATCCAGGGGCCTACGAGCAGTACTTC
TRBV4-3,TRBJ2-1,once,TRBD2,CASSRWGLAGGSSSYNEQFF,TGCGCCAGCAGCCGGTGGGGACTAGCGGGGGGTAGTAGCTCCTACAATGAGCAGTTCTTC
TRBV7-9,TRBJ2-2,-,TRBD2,CASSIRGGSNTGELFF,TGTGCCAGCAGCATACGCGGGGGTTCGAACACCGGGGAGCTGTTTTTT
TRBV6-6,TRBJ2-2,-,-,CASMSVRDTGELFF,TGTGCCAGCATGTCGGTCAGGGACACCGGGGAGCTGTTTTTT
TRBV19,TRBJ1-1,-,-,CASSGAENTEAFF,TGTGCCTCTTCAGGGGCGGAGAACACTGAAGCTTTCTTT
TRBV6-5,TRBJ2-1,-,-,CASSGGATYNEQFF,TGTGCCAGCAGCGGGGGAGCAACCTACAATGAGCAGTTCTTC
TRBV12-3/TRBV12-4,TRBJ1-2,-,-,CASSPLAVSGYTF,TGTGCCAGCAGTCCCCTGGCAGTCTCTGGCTACACCTTC
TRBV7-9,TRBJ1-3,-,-,CASSLEAGSGNTIYF,TGTGCCAGCAGCTTAGAAGCAGGGTCTGGAAACACCATATATTTT
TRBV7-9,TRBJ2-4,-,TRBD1,CASSSSGQVKNIQYF,TGTGCCAGCAGTTCTTCCGGACAGGTCAAAAACATTCAGTACTTC
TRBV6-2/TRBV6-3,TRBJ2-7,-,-,CASSYRGGRLAYEQYF,TGTGCCAGCAGTTACCGCGGAGGGCGTTTAGCCTACGAGCAGTACTTC
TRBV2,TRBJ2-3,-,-,CASSLRTDTQYF,TGTGCCAGCTCCCTACGCACAGATACGCAGTATTTT
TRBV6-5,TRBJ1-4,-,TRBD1,CASSSSQQGYQEKLFF,TGTGCCAGCAGTTCGAGTCAACAGGGGTACCAGGAAAAACTGTTTTTT
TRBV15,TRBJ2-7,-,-,CATSRVREEQYF,TGTGCCACCAGCAGAGTTAGAGAAGAGCAGTACTTC
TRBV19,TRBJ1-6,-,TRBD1,CASTQQGTHNSPLHF,TGTGCCAGTACCCAACAGGGGACCCATAATTCACCCCTCCACTTT
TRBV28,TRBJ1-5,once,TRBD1,CASRTPGQGYQPQHF,TGTGCCAGCAGAACTCCGGGACAGGGTTATCAGCCCCAGCATTTT
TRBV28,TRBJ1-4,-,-,CASRLGGNNEKLFF,TGTGCCAGCCGACTGGGGGGGAATAATGAAAAACTGTTTTTT
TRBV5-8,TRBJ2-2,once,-,CASRGRLVTGELFF,TGTGCCAGCAGAGGCAGGCTGGTCACCGGGGAGCTGTTTTTT
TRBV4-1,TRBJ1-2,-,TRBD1,CASNPTTGGNYGYTF,TGCGCCAGCAACCCCACGACAGGGGGAAACTATGGCTACACCTTC
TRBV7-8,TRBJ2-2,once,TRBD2,CASSLIALAGVRPGELFF,TGTGCCAGCAGCTTAATAGCACTAGCGGGGGTGCGCCCCGGGGAGCTGTTTTTT